These 30 T cell receptor beta chains came from one sample sequenced in a study of vaccination effects on CD4 cells after COVID-19. No antigen has been assigned to these receptors. This table comes from immunoSEQ multiplex PCR, and its TCRdb copy is limited to in-frame clones, with some not included. The data show 11,000 to 15,000 clones, approximately 78% seen once. Antigen-specific CD4+ T cells expanded by the ViraFEST assay with viral peptide pools were then sequenced. Having been cultured for approximately ten days, the cells underwent CD4+ T cell isolation. PCR-confirmed SARS-CoV-2 infection occurred in the person between March and December 2020. Vaccination of participants consisted of two doses of either the BNT162b2 or mRNA-1273 vaccine. Sequenced material: CD4+ T cells from PBMCs cultured with HCoV-NL63 spike peptides, taken after COVID-19 vaccination. These TCRs come from a human donor who had a prior SARS-CoV-2 infection.

This sequence joins TRBV6-1 and TRBJ1-2; D remains unclear. This CDR3 region has 12 residues. CDR1 is MNHNS and CDR2 is SASEGT in the germline V gene. Trimming left V 2 bases short and J 3 bases short, with 4 bases between. The CDR3 DNA sequence: TGTGCCAGCAGTGAACAGGACTATGGCTACACCTTC. Translation gives CASSEQDYGYTF.

This clone was counted a single time. The rearrangement joins TRBV6-4 to TRBJ2-1; TRBD2 matches 10 bases. Trimming cost V 5 bases and J 5 bases; bases outside gene matches: 6. Germline-derived CDR1 and CDR2 are MRHNA and SNTAGT. This CDR3 is built from 15 residues. The CDR3 spells CASSLTSGTHNEQFF. Here the CDR3 DNA reads TGTGCCAGCAGTTTAACTAGCGGGACTCACAATGAGCAGTTCTTC.

The chain uses TRBV4-3 and TRBJ2-2; 7 nucleotides agree with TRBD1. Per germline, CDR1 LGHNA and CDR2 YSLEER. This CDR3 has 17 amino acids. The ends lost 5 bases at V and 5 bases at J; junction bases unmatched: 14. The CDR3 DNA reads as TGCGCCAGCAGCGTCGAGCTGAACAGGGGTCCGACCGGGGAGCTGTTTTTT. It is translated as CASSVELNRGPTGELFF.

The rearrangement uses TRBV7-2 and TRBJ2-1; TRBD1 or TRBD2 may be the D gene (5 bases each). The CDR3 runs 14 residues. Trimming took 7 bases from V and 7 from J, leaving 17 bases between them. Germline V gene data show CDR1 as SGHTA and CDR2 as FQGNSA. CDR3 protein: CASTPRWGSNEQFF. In nucleotides, the CDR3 is TGTGCCAGCACCCCGAGGTGGGGGAGTAATGAGCAGTTCTTC.

The chain joins TRBV30 to TRBJ2-7; the D gene is possibly TRBD1 (5 bases). Trimming left V 1 base short and J 7 bases short, with 14 bases between. The CDR3 totals 13 residues. Germline values: CDR1 GTSNPN, CDR2 SVGIG (reference sequence). The CDR3: CAWSDYRQTEQYF. Here the CDR3 DNA reads TGTGCCTGGAGTGATTACAGACAGACGGAGCAGTACTTC.

The rearrangement joins TRBV7-5 to TRBJ2-3; the D segment call TRBD2 is taken from the table without a DNA check. TRBV7-5 is a pseudogene segment. This CDR3 region has 16 residues. CDR3 region: CASQMGSREDVDTQYF. The CDR3 DNA reads TGTGCCAGCCAAATGGGGTCGCGGGAGGATGTAGATACGCAGTATTTT.

V is TRBV4-2 and J is TRBJ1-2; a weak D match, TRBD1 (5 bases). Germline assignment: CDR1 LGHNA and CDR2 YNFKEQ. V was pared by 0 bases and J by 2 bases, with 10 bases between. The CDR3 loop spans 15 amino acids. The CDR3 spells CASSQDLTANYGYTF. In nucleotides, the CDR3 is TGTGCCAGCAGCCAAGATCTGACAGCCAACTATGGCTACACCTTC.

The chain is built from TRBV24-1 and TRBJ2-5; 11 nucleotides line up with TRBD1. Per the germline V gene, CDR1 is KGHDR and CDR2 is SFDVKD. There are 15 residues in the CDR3. V lost 4 bases to trimming and J lost 4 bases; unmatched junction nucleotides: 4. The CDR3 is CATSDPGQGGETQYF. DNA for the CDR3: TGTGCCACCAGTGACCCGGGACAGGGGGGAGAGACCCAGTACTTC.

The rearrangement uses TRBV4-3 and TRBJ2-1, with 10 bases identical to TRBD2. There are 16 residues in the CDR3. V shed 4 bases, J shed 7 bases, and the junction held 10 bases outside the gene matches. Germline lookup yields CDR1 LGHNA and CDR2 YSLEER. The CDR3 nucleotides read TGCGCCAGCAGCCCAGCTCTAGCGGGAGAGGGTAATGAGCAGTTCTTC. Encoded protein: CASSPALAGEGNEQFF.

The chain has TRBV9 and TRBJ2-3; D may be TRBD1 or TRBD2 (6 bases each). This CDR3 has 16 residues. V lost 6 bases and J lost 6, with 23 bases in between. CDR1 is SGDLS, CDR2 YYNGEE, per germline. CDR3 sequence: CASTPWGKGGIDTQYF. CDR3 sequence (DNA): TGTGCCAGCACCCCTTGGGGGAAGGGGGGTATCGATACGCAGTATTTT.

The CDR3 DNA reads as TGTGCCACCAGCAGAAAATCAGGAGGAAACACCATATATTTT. Translating it yields CATSRKSGGNTIYF. The chain recombines TRBV15 with TRBJ1-3; D is uncertain. With 2 bases removed from V and 4 bases from J, the gap between germline ends came to 9 bases. Germline V lookup: CDR1 LNHNV, CDR2 YYDKDF (reference sequence). The CDR3 contains 14 residues.

There are a few counts of this clone. The CDR3 sequence: CSVMEGWAYTEAFF. In DNA form, the CDR3 reads TGCAGCGTTATGGAGGGCTGGGCGTACACTGAAGCTTTCTTT. V and J are TRBV29-1 and TRBJ1-1; D unresolved. Germline CDR1 and CDR2: SQVTM and ANQGSEA. Trimming cost V 5 bases and J 3 bases, with 16 bases left between them. The CDR3 length is 14 residues. Variable domain in full (rest from reference TRBV29-1 and TRBJ1-1): SAVISQKPSRDICQRGTSLTIQCQVDSQVTMMFWYRQQPGQSLTLIATANQGSEATYESGFVIDKFPISRPNLTFSTLTVSNMSPEDSSIYLCSVMEGWAYTEAFFGQGTRLTVV.

The CDR3 coding sequence is TGCGCCAGCAGCCAAATCTTACCGACAGGGTGGAGCAATCAGCCCCAGCATTTT. Encoded protein: CASSQILPTGWSNQPQHF. The gene calls are TRBV4-1 and TRBJ1-5; the match to TRBD1 covers 7 bases. V was clipped by 2 bases and J by 1 base; unmatched bases: 11. CDR3 length: 18 amino acids. From germline, CDR1 is MGHRA and CDR2 YSYEKL.

The chain recombines TRBV14 with TRBJ2-3, with TRBD1 matching over 9 bases. This CDR3 is built from 15 residues. V was clipped by 3 bases and J by 4 bases; unmatched bases: 5. Per the germline V gene, CDR1 is SGHDN and CDR2 is FVKESK. The DNA for the CDR3 is TGTGCCAGCAGCCAGGAACGACAGGGGGCAGATACGCAGTATTTT. Its protein is CASSQERQGADTQYF.

This rearrangement joins TRBV6-5 to TRBJ2-2, with 8 bases aligning to TRBD2. The CDR3 has 15 amino acids. CDR1 and CDR2 from the germline V gene are MNHEY and SVGAGI. Trimming removed 8 bases from V and 4 bases from J; junction bases left unmatched: 9. The CDR3 sequence is CASRGGQGRTGELFF. Here the CDR3 DNA reads TGTGCCAGCCGGGGGGGGCAGGGTCGCACCGGGGAGCTGTTTTTT.

The rearrangement uses TRBV6-5 and TRBJ2-7; 10 positions match TRBD1. This CDR3 is 15 amino acids long. The V and J ends lost 10 bases and 6 bases, in that order; junction bases with no gene match: 15. The germline gives CDR1 MNHEY, CDR2 SVGAGI. CDR3 nucleotide sequence: TGTGCCACACAGGCCACACGACAGGGGGCAGGCGAGCAGTACTTC. Its translation: CATQATRQGAGEQYF.

This chain connects TRBV9 to TRBJ2-1, with D perhaps matching TRBD2 (6 bases). Looked up from germline, CDR1 is SGDLS and CDR2 is YYNGEE. The CDR3 consists of 14 residues. The V and J ends lost 2 bases and 8 bases respectively, with 14 bases between them. CDR3 amino acids: CASSVRLVPYEQFF. Written as DNA, the CDR3 is TGTGCCAGCAGCGTGAGACTAGTCCCCTATGAGCAGTTCTTC.

This clone was observed a handful of times. V and J are TRBV7-2 and TRBJ2-1, with TRBD2 matching over 11 bases. Germline V lookup: CDR1 SGHTA, CDR2 FQGNSA. The trim removed 4 bases at V and 0 bases at J, leaving 8 bases unmatched. The CDR3 contains 18 residues. The CDR3 DNA reads as TGTGCCAGCAGCTCCGGGACTAGCGGAGCTAGCTCCTACAATGAGCAGTTCTTC. Translated: CASSSGTSGASSYNEQFF.

The rearrangement joins TRBV5-1 to TRBJ1-2, with TRBD1 matching 7 bases. Germline lookup yields CDR1 SGHRS and CDR2 YFSETQ. The J segment lost 8 bases and the V segment lost 4 bases, leaving 8 bases of the junction unmatched. This CDR3 is 13 amino acids long. For the CDR3, the DNA is TGCGCCAGCAGCCAAGGGACAGAAGGAGGCTACACCTTC. It translates to CASSQGTEGGYTF.

The chain carries TRBV5-1 and TRBJ2-3; the D is unclear. This CDR3 region has 11 residues. The V gene's germline CDR1 is SGHRS and CDR2 YFSETQ. Trimming removed 5 bases from V and 5 bases from J, with 6 bases in between. DNA for the CDR3: TGCGCCAGCAGTGTAGGAGATACGCAGTATTTT. It codes for CASSVGDTQYF.

The V gene is TRBV6-1, the J gene TRBJ2-1, with D perhaps TRBD1 (6 bases). V lost 8 bases, J lost 9 bases, and 11 bases lay in between. The length of the CDR3 is 11 residues. Germline CDR1 is MNHNS and CDR2 is SASEGT. The CDR3 region has the DNA TGTGCCAGCCTCCAGGGGAGTGAGCAGTTCTTC. Protein sequence: CASLQGSEQFF.

V is TRBV6-5 and J is TRBJ1-2; a possible D gene is TRBD1 (5 bases). V lost 2 bases and J 7 bases, leaving 14 bases between the germline ends. In germline, CDR1 is MNHEY, CDR2 SVGAGI. CDR3 length: 14 residues. In DNA, the CDR3 is TGTGCCAGCAGTTACACGTCAACAGGTCCTGGCTACACCTTC. This translates into CASSYTSTGPGYTF.

The chain is built from TRBV20-1 and TRBJ2-5; D perhaps matches TRBD1 (6 bases). The V end lost 3 bases, the J end lost 5 bases, and 13 bases lay between the germline ends. The CDR3 spans 13 residues. The germline V gene encodes CDR1 DFQATT and CDR2 SNEGSKA (reference sequence). Here the CDR3 reads CSASQGGTETQYF. In nucleotides, the CDR3 is TGCAGTGCTAGTCAAGGGGGTACGGAGACCCAGTACTTC.

This CDR3 is CASSRDGPSNYGYTF. The CDR3 DNA sequence: TGTGCCAGCTCCCGGGACGGACCGTCTAACTATGGCTACACCTTC. The gene calls are TRBV6-5 and TRBJ1-2; possibly TRBD1 for D (5 bases). From germline, CDR1 is MNHEY and CDR2 SVGAGI. This CDR3 has 15 amino acids. With 8 bases removed from V and 0 bases from J, the gap between germline ends came to 16 bases.

V is TRBV4-1 and J is TRBJ1-5; the D gene is possibly TRBD1 (5 bases). This CDR3 region has 15 residues. The ends were cut back, 1 base at V and 3 bases at J, with 10 bases in the middle. CDR1 MGHRA and CDR2 YSYEKL come from the germline V gene. CDR3 sequence reads: CASSQGGRINQPQHF. For the CDR3, the DNA is TGCGCCAGCAGCCAAGGGGGCAGGATCAATCAGCCCCAGCATTTT.

The rearrangement links TRBV14 to TRBJ1-3, with 7 positions matching TRBD1. J lost 0 bases, V lost 4 bases, and 6 bases had no gene match. This CDR3 is 16 amino acids long. Germline lookup yields CDR1 SGHDN and CDR2 FVKESK. This CDR3 is CASSRRDSFSGNTIYF. The CDR3 DNA reads as TGTGCCAGCAGCCGGAGGGACAGTTTCTCTGGAAACACCATATATTTT.

The chain carries TRBV3-1 (or the pseudogene TRBV3-2) and TRBJ2-1; D not resolved. CDR3 length: 15 residues. V was pared by 0 bases and J by 4 bases, with 10 bases between. Germline V gene data show CDR1 as LGHDT and CDR2 as YNNKEL (reference sequence). The CDR3 region has the DNA TGTGCCAGCAGCCAAGATGGCCTAAGTTACAATGAGCAGTTCTTC. Translation gives CASSQDGLSYNEQFF.

This chain uses TRBV7-6 with TRBJ1-2; the D gene is possibly TRBD1 (6 bases). The CDR3 loop spans 14 amino acids. Trimming left V 0 bases short and J 2 bases short, with 7 bases between. Germline CDR1 reads SGHVS; CDR2 reads FNYEAQ. This chain's CDR3 is CASSLAQGNYGYTF. CDR3 bases: TGTGCCAGCAGCTTAGCGCAGGGGAACTATGGCTACACCTTC.

This clone showed up just a few times. The rearrangement joins TRBV5-8 to TRBJ1-5; maybe TRBD1 (5 bases). Per germline, CDR1 SGHTS and CDR2 YDEGEE. The CDR3 totals 17 residues. Trimming took off 2 bases at V and 1 base at J, with 16 bases between the two ends. The CDR3 loop is CASSFWLGDFSNQPQHF. CDR3 bases: TGTGCCAGCAGCTTCTGGCTGGGGGACTTCAGCAATCAGCCCCAGCATTTT.

The rearrangement joins TRBV2 to TRBJ2-3; D unclear. Per germline, CDR1 SNHLY and CDR2 FYNNEI. CDR3 length equals 15 residues. Trimming stripped 4 bases from V and 2 bases from J, with 13 bases between. Written as DNA, the CDR3 is TGTGCCAGCAGTGCAACTTCCCTAGACACAGATACGCAGTATTTT. This gives the protein CASSATSLDTDTQYF. Drawing the rest from reference TRBV2 and TRBJ2-3, the complete variable domain is EPEVTQTPSHQVTQMGQEVILRCVPISNHLYFYWYRQILGQKVEFLVSFYNNEISEKSEIFDDQFSVERPDGSNFTLKIRSTKLEDSAMYFCASSATSLDTDTQYFGPGTRLTVL.